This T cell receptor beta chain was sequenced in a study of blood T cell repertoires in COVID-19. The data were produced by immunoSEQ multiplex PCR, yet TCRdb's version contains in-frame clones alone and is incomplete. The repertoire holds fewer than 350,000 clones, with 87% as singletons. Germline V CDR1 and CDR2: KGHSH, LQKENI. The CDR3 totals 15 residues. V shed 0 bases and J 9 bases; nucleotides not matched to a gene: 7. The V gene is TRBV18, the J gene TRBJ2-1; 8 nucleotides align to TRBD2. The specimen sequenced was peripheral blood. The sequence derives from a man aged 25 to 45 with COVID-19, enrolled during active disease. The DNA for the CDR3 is TGTGCCAGCTCACCACCGTCGACTAGCGCCGGTGAGCAGTTCTTC. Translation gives CASSPPSTSAGEQFF.